This record looks at one TCR beta chain sequence and its context. Its antigen target is currently unknown. One base away there is no much larger clone; base qualities are not given. CDR1 is given as LNHDA and CDR2 as SQIVND, both from the germline V gene (reference sequence). The CDR3, cysteine through phenylalanine, is 14 amino acids long. The retained sequence is limited to the CDR3, 42 bases, with the frame set at the first base. Germline trimming amounts to 6 bases on V and 3 bases on J, with 7 as the count of junction bases outside the gene matches. This sample stems from a study of blood T cell repertoires in COVID-19 (dated by TCRdb to 2018 to 2020). About the study as a whole: Samples from collaborators originated in the United States, Italy and Spain and spanned both the acute and convalescent phases of COVID-19. The material from the prospective study consisted of cDNA or gDNA derived from T cells, B-cell-depleted T cells, or PBMCs. Subjects who had been exposed to COVID-19, were actively infected with it, or had recovered from it provided the deeply sampled blood TCRbeta repertoires that made up the dataset. Nearly every sample came with metadata listing a de-identified subject ID, COVID-19 status, age in years and sex. The samples were drawn from two sources: the first 160 participants of the ongoing ImmuneRACE study, and some 1,300 subjects contributed by 6 global collaborators. Where HLA class I and class II types were available, the types were taken from metadata supplied by the sample provider, not from assay-based typing. The repertoires were released in a freely available public database intended as a resource for research on the immune response to SARS-CoV-2. Overall study outcomes, separate from this receptor: The quantity of clinical and demographic metadata differed by source and by participant and was supplied without curation.

At one collaborating source in Seattle, patients were enrolled during active infection and were followed longitudinally through the course of disease. The collaborating institutions used their own protocols to collect whole blood in K2EDTA tubes. Collaborator samples were shipped for TCRbeta analysis as frozen whole blood, isolated PBMCs, or DNA extracted from either sample type. The immunoSEQ Assay, a bias-controlled multiplex PCR, was used to amplify TCRbeta CDR3 regions from genomic DNA. The study's processing was this. The number of nucleated cells in each sample was estimated from the amplification of reference gene primers within the assay. Sequence reads were collapsed and filtered to measure the absolute abundance of every unique TCRbeta CDR3 rearrangement. For each sample, productive Simpson clonality was calculated as the square root of Simpson's diversity index over productive rearrangements. In its TCRdb copy, this immuneACCESS table keeps in-frame sequences only and misses some clones. Where compared with another copy, unresolved V genes explain less than half of these, and the others have no known cause. From that table come the V and J calls and clone size; the DNA was used to work out D and trimming. Across this sample there are about 300,000 clones, with 65% to 85% seen only once. The ten largest clonotypes hold over 1.1% of the sample.

This TCR derives from a human donor with COVID-19, enrolled during active disease. The donor label of this sample is uncertain. The chain links TRBV19 with TRBJ1-1; the central 7 bases match TRBD1. Sequencing was done on a sample of peripheral blood. The CDR3 sequence is CASRLTGTDTEAFF. The DNA sequence follows: TGTGCCAGTAGATTGACAGGGACGGACACTGAAGCTTTCTTT.